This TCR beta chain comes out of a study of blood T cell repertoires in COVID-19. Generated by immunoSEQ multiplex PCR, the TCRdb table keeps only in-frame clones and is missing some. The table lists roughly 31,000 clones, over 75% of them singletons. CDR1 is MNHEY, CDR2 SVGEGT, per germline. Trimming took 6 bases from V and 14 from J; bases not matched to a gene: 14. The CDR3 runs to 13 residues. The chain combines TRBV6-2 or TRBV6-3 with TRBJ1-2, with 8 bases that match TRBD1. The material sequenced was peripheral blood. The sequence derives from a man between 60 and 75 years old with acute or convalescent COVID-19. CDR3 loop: CASSRTGIQVWTF. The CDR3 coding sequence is TGTGCCAGCAGCCGGACAGGGATCCAGGTTTGGACCTTC.